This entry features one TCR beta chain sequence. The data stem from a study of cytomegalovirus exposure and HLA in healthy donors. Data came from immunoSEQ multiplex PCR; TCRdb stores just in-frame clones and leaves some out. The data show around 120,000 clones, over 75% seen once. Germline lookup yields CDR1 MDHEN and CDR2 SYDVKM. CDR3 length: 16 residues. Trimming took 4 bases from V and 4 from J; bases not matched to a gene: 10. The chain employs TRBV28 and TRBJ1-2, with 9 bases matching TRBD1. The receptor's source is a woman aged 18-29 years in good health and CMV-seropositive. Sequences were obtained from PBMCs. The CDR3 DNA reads TGTGCCAGCAGTTCTCCTGGGACAGGGAATACCTATGGCTACACCTTC. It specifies CASSSPGTGNTYGYTF.